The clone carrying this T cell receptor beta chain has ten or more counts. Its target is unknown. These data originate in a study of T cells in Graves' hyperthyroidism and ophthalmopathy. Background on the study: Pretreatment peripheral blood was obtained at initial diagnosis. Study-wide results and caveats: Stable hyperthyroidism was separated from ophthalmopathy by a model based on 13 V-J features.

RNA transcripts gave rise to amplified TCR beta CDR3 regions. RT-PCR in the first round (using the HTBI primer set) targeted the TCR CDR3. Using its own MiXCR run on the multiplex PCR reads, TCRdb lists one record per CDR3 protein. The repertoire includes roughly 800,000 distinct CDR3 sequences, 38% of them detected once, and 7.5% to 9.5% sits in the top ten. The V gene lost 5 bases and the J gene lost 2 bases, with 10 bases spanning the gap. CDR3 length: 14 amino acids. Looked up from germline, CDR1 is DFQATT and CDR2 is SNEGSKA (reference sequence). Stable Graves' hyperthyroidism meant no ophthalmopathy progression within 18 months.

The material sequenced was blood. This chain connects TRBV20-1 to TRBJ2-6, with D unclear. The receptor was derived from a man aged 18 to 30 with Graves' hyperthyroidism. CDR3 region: CSASTFTGANVLTF. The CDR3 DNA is TGCAGTGCTTCCACATTTACTGGGGCCAACGTCCTGACTTTC.